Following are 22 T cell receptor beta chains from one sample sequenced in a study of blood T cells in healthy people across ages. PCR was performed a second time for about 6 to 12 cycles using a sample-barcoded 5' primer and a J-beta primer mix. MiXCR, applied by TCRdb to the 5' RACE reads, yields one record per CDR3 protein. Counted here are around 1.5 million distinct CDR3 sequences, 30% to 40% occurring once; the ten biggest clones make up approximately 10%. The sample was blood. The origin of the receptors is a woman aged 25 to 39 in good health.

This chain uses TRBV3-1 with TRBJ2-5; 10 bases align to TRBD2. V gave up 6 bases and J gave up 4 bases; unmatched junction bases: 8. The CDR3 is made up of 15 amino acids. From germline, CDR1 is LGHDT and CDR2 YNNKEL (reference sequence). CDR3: CASSRKTSGRETQYF. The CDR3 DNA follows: TGTGCCAGCAGTCGGAAGACTAGCGGGCGAGAGACCCAGTACTTC.

The CDR3 bases are TGCAGTGCTAGCCCCAAGCTAGGGGGTAACTATGGCTACACCTTC. Protein product: CSASPKLGGNYGYTF. The chain is built from TRBV20-1 and TRBJ1-2, with a tentative D call TRBD1 (6 bases). This CDR3 region has 15 residues. Trimming stripped 3 bases from V and 1 base from J, with 15 bases between. Germline values: CDR1 DFQATT, CDR2 SNEGSKA (reference sequence).

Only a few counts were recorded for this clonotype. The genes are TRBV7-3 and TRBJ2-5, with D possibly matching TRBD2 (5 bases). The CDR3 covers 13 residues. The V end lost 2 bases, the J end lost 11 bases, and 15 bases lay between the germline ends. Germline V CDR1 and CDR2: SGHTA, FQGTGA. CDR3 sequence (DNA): TGTGCCAGCAGCTTAGGTCCTAAGGGAGAGCAGTACTTC. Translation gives CASSLGPKGEQYF.

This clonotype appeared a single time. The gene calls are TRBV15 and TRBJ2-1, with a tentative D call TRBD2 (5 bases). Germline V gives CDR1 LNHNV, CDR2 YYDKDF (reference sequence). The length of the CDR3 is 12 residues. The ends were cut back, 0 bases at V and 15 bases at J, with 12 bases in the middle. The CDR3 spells CATSRDRGKGFF. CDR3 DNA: TGTGCCACCAGCAGAGATCGAGGGAAGGGGTTCTTC.

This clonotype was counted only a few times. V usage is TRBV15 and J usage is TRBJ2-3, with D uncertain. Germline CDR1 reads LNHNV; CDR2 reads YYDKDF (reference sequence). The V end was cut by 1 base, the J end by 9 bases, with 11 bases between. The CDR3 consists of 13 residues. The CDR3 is CATSRVDHQTQYF. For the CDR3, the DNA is TGTGCCACCAGCAGAGTCGACCACCAAACGCAGTATTTT.

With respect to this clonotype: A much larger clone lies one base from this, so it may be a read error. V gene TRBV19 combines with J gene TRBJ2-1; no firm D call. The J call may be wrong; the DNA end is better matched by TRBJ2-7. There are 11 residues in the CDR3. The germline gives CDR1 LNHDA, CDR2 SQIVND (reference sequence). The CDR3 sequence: CASRGYNEQYF. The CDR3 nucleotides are TGTGCCAGTAGGGGATACAATGAGCAGTACTTC.

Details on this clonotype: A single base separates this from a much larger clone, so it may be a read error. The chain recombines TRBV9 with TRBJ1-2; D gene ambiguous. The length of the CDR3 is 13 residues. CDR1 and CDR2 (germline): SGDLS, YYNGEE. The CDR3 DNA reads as TGTGCCGGCAGCGTAGAAGAAAACTATGGCTACACCTTC. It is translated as CAGSVEENYGYTF.

The CDR3 DNA is TGCGCCAGCAGCCAAAGGGGGACTAGCGGCCGCGGTGAGCAGTTCTTC. Amino acid sequence: CASSQRGTSGRGEQFF. V is TRBV4-1 and J is TRBJ2-1; 11 bases line up with TRBD2. CDR1 and CDR2 from the germline V gene are MGHRA and YSYEKL. This CDR3 spans 16 amino acids. V shed 2 bases, J shed 9 bases, and the junction held 9 bases outside the gene matches.

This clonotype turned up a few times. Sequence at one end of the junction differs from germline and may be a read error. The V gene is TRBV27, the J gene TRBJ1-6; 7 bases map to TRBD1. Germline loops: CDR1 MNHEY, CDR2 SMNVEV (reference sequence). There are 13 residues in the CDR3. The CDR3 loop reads CASRGTRNSPLHF. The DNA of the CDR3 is TGTGCTAGCAGGGGGACGAGGAATTCACCCCTCCACTTT.

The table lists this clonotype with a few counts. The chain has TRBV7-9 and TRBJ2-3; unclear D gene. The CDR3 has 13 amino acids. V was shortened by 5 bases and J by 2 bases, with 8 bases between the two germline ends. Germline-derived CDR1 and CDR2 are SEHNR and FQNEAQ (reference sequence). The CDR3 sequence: CASSPRATDTQYF. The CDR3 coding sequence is TGTGCCAGCAGCCCTCGGGCCACAGATACGCAGTATTTT.

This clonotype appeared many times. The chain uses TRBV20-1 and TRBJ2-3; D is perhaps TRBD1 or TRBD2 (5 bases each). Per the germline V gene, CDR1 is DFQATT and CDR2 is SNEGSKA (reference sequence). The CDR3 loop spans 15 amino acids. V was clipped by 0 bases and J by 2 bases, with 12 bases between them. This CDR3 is CSARDSRGSTDTQYF. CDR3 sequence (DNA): TGCAGTGCTAGAGATTCCCGGGGCTCCACAGATACGCAGTATTTT.

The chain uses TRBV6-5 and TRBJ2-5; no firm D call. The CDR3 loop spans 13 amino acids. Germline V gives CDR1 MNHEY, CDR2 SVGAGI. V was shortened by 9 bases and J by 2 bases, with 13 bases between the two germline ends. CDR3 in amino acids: CASRRKMQETQYF. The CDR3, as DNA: TGTGCCAGTCGACGGAAAATGCAAGAGACCCAGTACTTC.

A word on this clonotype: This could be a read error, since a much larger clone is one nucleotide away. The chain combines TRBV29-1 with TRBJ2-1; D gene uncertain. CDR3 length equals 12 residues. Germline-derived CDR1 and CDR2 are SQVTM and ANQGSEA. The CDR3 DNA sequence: TGCAGCGTTCGGGCCTCCTGCAATGAGCAGTTCTTC. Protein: CSVRASCNEQFF.

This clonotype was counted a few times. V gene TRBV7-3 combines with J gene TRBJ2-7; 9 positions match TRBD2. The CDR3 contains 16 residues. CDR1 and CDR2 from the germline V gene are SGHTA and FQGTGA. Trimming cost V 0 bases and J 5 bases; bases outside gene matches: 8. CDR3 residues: CASSLTAIAGAHEQYF. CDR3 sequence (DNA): TGTGCCAGCAGCTTAACGGCAATAGCGGGAGCCCACGAGCAGTACTTC.

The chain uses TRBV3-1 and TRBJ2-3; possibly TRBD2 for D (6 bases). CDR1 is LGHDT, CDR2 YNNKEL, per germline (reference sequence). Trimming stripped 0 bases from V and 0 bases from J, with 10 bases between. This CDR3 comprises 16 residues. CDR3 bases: TGTGCCAGCAGCCAAGAAGGCGGGGCTAGCACAGATACGCAGTATTTT. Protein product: CASSQEGGASTDTQYF.

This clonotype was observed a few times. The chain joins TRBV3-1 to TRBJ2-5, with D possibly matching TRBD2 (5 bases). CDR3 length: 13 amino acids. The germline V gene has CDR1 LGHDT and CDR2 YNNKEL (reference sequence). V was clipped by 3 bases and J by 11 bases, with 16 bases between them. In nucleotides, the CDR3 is TGTGCCAGCAGCCACGTGGGATTGGAGGAGCAGTACTTC. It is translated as CASSHVGLEEQYF.

CDR3 sequence (DNA): TGCGCCAGCAGCTTGGGCTCCGGGAGGGCCCCCTACAATGAGCAGTTCTTC. It codes for CASSLGSGRAPYNEQFF. This chain links TRBV5-1 with TRBJ2-1; TRBD2 matches 8 bases. Germline lookup yields CDR1 SGHRS and CDR2 YFSETQ. V shed 0 bases, J shed 2 bases, and the junction held 7 bases outside the gene matches. This CDR3 is built from 17 residues.

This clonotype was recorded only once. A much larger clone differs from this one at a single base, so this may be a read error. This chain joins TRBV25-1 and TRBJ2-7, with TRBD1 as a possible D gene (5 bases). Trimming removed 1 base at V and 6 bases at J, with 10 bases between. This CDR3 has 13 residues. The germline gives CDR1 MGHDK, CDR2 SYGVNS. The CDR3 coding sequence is TGTGCCAGCAGTGAATCTGGGGCCTGCGAGCAGTACTTC. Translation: CASSESGACEQYF.

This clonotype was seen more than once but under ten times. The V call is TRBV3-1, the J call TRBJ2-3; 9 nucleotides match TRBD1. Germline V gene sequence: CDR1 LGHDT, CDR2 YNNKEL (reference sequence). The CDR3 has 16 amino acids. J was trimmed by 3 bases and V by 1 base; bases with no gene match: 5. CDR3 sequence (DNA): TGTGCCAGCAGCCAAGCCCAGACAGGGGGAACAGATACGCAGTATTTT. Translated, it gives CASSQAQTGGTDTQYF.

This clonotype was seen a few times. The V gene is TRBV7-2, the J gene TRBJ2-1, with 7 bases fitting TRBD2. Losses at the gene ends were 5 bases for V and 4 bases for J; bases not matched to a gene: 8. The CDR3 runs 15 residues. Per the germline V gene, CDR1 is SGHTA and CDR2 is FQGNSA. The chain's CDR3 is CASSKAGILYNEQFF. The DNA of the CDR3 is TGTGCCAGCAGCAAAGCGGGGATACTTTACAATGAGCAGTTCTTC.

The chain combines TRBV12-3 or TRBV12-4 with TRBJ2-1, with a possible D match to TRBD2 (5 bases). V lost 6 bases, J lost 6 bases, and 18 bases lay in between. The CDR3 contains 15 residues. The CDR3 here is CASSSRGSDLNEQFF. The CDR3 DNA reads TGTGCCAGCAGCTCCCGAGGTAGCGACCTCAATGAGCAGTTCTTC.

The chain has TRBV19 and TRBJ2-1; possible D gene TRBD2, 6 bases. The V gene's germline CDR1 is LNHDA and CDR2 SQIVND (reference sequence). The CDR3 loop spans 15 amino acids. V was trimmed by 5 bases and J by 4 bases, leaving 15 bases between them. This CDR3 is CASSVRELVYNEQFF. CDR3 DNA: TGTGCCAGTAGTGTTCGGGAGTTGGTTTACAATGAGCAGTTCTTC.